The clone carrying this T cell receptor (beta chain) came up a few times. Unique molecular identifiers tagged the TCRbeta library. One entry per CDR3 protein, called by TCRdb with MiXCR from the PCR reads. The sample lists 350,000 to 400,000 distinct CDR3 sequences, less than 15% occurring once. The data are from a study of T-cell reconstitution after alpha-beta-depleted transplantation in children. Trimming took 7 bases from V and 5 from J, leaving 13 bases between them. Germline lookup yields CDR1 SGHTA and CDR2 FQGNSA. The CDR3 spans 13 residues. The chain carries TRBV7-2 and TRBJ2-3; a weak D match, TRBD2 (6 bases). The receptor was isolated from a human donor who donated a stem cell graft to a child with Fanconi anemia. The specimen was PBMCs, collected from the stem cell graft. Here the CDR3 DNA reads TGTGCCAGCACCTTTAACGGGGGAGATACGCAGTATTTT. Translating gives CASTFNGGDTQYF.